A single sample is the source of the 13 T cell receptor gamma chains below, sequenced in a study of γδ T cells in repeated Plasmodium falciparum infection. Flow sorting of PBMC yielded separate Vgamma9/Vdelta2+ and Vdelta2-negative gammadelta T cell populations for bulk repertoire analysis. TCRdb redid the clone calls on the multiplex PCR reads with CATT. The sample holds 25,000 to 35,000 gamma-chain clones, about 1.5% seen once. Sequences were obtained from gamma-delta T cells from blood. The source of these receptors is a pool of human donors (malaria-infected and uninfected, not separated).

This clone was counted ten times or more. Translating this DNA gives a protein that differs at residue 9 from the TCRdb one, which belongs to a much larger clone; a read error is likely, and the protein shown is this translation. The J gene is TRGJ1 or TRGJ2, the V gene TRGV9. The J gene, left out of TCRdb, was set here by checking the DNA against germline. Germline values: CDR1 GITISATS, CDR2 ISYDGTV (reference sequence). Trimming took 1 base from V and 4 from J; bases not matched to a gene: 10. The CDR3 extends over 15 amino acids. The CDR3 sequence: CALWEVTRIYYKKLF. The CDR3 DNA follows: TGTGCCTTGTGGGAGGTTACTAGAATCTATTATAAGAAACTCTTT.

This clone has a handful of counts. The protein in TCRdb stems from a much larger clone and differs at residue 5 from this DNA's translation, likely a read error; here the protein is translated from the DNA. The chain carries TRGV9 and TRGJ1 or TRGJ2. The J gene, not given by TCRdb, was assigned here from a germline match of the nucleotide sequence. Germline loops: CDR1 GITISATS, CDR2 ISYDGTV (reference sequence). With 5 bases clipped from V and 2 bases from J, the junction kept 6 bases outside the gene matches. The CDR3 is 13 residues long. The CDR3 DNA sequence: TGTGCCTTGTGGGGGAGGGATTATTATAAGAAACTCTTT. Protein sequence: CALWGRDYYKKLF.

For this clone: The protein recorded in TCRdb matches a much larger clone and deviates from this DNA's translation at residue 8, suggesting a read error; the protein here is obtained by translating the DNA. The chain employs TRGV4 and TRGJ1 or TRGJ2. Germline matching of the DNA provided the J gene here, since TCRdb leaves it blank. In germline, CDR1 is EGSTGY, CDR2 YDSYTSSV. The CDR3 consists of 13 residues. CDR3 sequence reads: CATWVTNFYKKLF. For the CDR3, the DNA is TGTGCCACCTGGGTTACGAATTTTTATAAGAAACTCTTT.

As to this clone: TCRdb's listed protein matches a much larger clone and diverges from this DNA's translation at residue 12, likely through a read error; the protein shown comes from the DNA. The V gene call is TRGV9, and the J gene call is absent. The CDR3 consists of 14 residues. Germline CDR1 is GITISATS and CDR2 is ISYDGTV (reference sequence). CDR3 in DNA: TGTGCCTTGTGGGAACAACGGGGTTATTATAAGAGACTCTTT. Translation gives CALWEQRGYYKRLF.

This clone was picked up many times. The chain combines TRGV9 with TRGJ1 or TRGJ2. CDR1 is GITISATS, CDR2 ISYDGTV, per germline (reference sequence). Trimming took 0 bases from V and 0 from J; bases not matched to a gene: 17. This CDR3 is 19 amino acids long. As DNA, the CDR3 is TGTGCCTTGTGGGAGGTGCCTATTGATCGACTAGAGAATTATTATAAGAAACTCTTT. Translating gives CALWEVPIDRLENYYKKLF.

This clone occurred many times. The same CDR3 arises from other DNA sequences in this sample as well. The rearrangement joins TRGV2 to TRGJ1 or TRGJ2. CDR1 is EGSNGY and CDR2 is YDSYNSKV in the germline V gene. The V and J ends lost 2 bases and 6 bases, in that order; junction bases with no gene match: 4. This CDR3 region has 12 residues. CDR3 in DNA: TGTGCCACCTGGGACGTGACTTATAAGAAACTCTTT. Protein product: CATWDVTYKKLF.

The chain carries TRGV8 and TRGJ1 or TRGJ2. The J gene was not available in TCRdb and was assigned here by matching the DNA to germline segments. This CDR3 has 16 amino acids. J lost 1 base, V lost 0 bases, and 9 bases had no gene match. Germline V CDR1 and CDR2: VENAVY, YDSYNSRV. In DNA form, the CDR3 reads TGTGCCACCTGGGATAGGACGACCATTAATTATTATAAGAAACTCTTT. Translating it yields CATWDRTTINYYKKLF.

This clone was counted at least ten times. Other DNA sequences within the sample encode an identical CDR3. The rearrangement joins TRGV2 to TRGJ1 or TRGJ2. J was trimmed by 6 bases and V by 1 base; bases with no gene match: 9. The CDR3 has 14 amino acids. Germline CDR1 and CDR2: EGSNGY and YDSYNSKV. For the CDR3, the DNA is TGTGCCACCTGGGACGGCTTCAAAGGTTATAAGAAACTCTTT. Amino acids: CATWDGFKGYKKLF.

This clone has just a few counts. This likely stems from a read error, as it lies one base from a far larger clone. Other DNA sequences in the sample encode the same CDR3. The chain uses TRGV9 and TRGJ1 or TRGJ2. TCRdb is silent on the J gene; assignment here came from matching the DNA to germline. The germline gives CDR1 GITISATS, CDR2 ISYDGTV (reference sequence). CDR3 length: 14 amino acids. V lost 4 bases to trimming and J lost 2 bases; unmatched junction nucleotides: 8. CDR3 nucleotide sequence: TGTGCCTTGTGGGAACCGGAGGATTATTATAAGAAACTCTTT. It codes for CALWEPEDYYKKLF.

This clone was detected only a few times. This sequence is one base from a far larger clone and is likely a read error. This sample includes further DNA sequences coding for the same CDR3. V is TRGV9 and J is TRGJP. Germline matching of the DNA provided the J gene here, since TCRdb leaves it blank. Germline V gives CDR1 GITISATS, CDR2 ISYDGTV (reference sequence). Trimming took 2 bases from V and 6 from J; bases not matched to a gene: 10. The CDR3 extends over 18 amino acids. In DNA form, the CDR3 reads TGTGCCTTGTGGGAGGACAATAAGGGAGAGTTGGGCAAAAAAATCAAGGTATTT. Translating it yields CALWEDNKGELGKKIKVF.

This clone showed up many times. A far larger clone is only one base removed, so a read error is likely. Within the sample, other DNA sequences also encode this same CDR3. This chain connects TRGV9 to TRGJP. The J gene comes from matching the DNA to germline here; TCRdb lacks it. The CDR3 runs 17 residues. The germline V gene has CDR1 GITISATS and CDR2 ISYDGTV (reference sequence). The chain's CDR3 is CALWETLQELGKKIKVF. In nucleotides, the CDR3 is TGTGCCTTGTGGGAGACCCTTCAAGAGTTGGGCAAAAAGATCAAGGTATTT.

This clone was observed many times. The protein TCRdb lists belongs to a much larger clone and differs from this DNA's translation at residue 8, which points to a read error; the protein shown is made from the DNA. This chain links TRGV9 with TRGJ1 or TRGJ2. The J gene was missing in TCRdb and was found by matching the end of the DNA to germline. Germline V gene data show CDR1 as GITISATS and CDR2 as ISYDGTV (reference sequence). Germline trimming cut 1 base from V and 4 bases from J; bases unmatched to any gene: 7. The CDR3 consists of 14 residues. Here the CDR3 reads CALWEVAPYYKKLF. Here the CDR3 DNA reads TGTGCCTTGTGGGAGGTCGCCCCCTATTATAAGAAACTCTTT.

This clone was observed a few times. Translating this DNA gives a protein that differs at residue 8 from the TCRdb one, which belongs to a much larger clone; a read error is likely, and the protein shown is this translation. V and J are TRGV9 and TRGJ1 or TRGJ2. TCRdb supplies no J gene; here it was assigned by aligning the nucleotide sequence to germline. The CDR3 loop spans 14 amino acids. The V gene's germline CDR1 is GITISATS and CDR2 ISYDGTV (reference sequence). Germline trimming cut 1 base from V and 4 bases from J; bases unmatched to any gene: 7. CDR3 region: CALWEVAAYYKKLF. The CDR3 region has the DNA TGTGCCTTGTGGGAGGTCGCCGCCTATTATAAGAAACTCTTT.